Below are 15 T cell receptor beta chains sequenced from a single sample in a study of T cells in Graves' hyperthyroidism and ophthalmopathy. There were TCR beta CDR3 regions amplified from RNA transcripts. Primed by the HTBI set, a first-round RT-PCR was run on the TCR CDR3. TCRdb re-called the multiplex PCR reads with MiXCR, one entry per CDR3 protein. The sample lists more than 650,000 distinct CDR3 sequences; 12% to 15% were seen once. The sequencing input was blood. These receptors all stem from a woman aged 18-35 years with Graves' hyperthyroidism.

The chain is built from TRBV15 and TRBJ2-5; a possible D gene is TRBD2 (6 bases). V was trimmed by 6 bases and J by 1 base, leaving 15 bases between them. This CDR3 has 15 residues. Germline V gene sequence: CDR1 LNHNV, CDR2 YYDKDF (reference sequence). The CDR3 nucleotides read TGTGCCACCAGTCAAACCGGGGACTTCCAAGAGACCCAGTACTTC. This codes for CATSQTGDFQETQYF.

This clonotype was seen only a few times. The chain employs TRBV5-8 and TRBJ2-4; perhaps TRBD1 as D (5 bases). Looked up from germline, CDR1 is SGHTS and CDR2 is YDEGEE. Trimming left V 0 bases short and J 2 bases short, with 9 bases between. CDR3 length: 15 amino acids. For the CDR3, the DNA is TGTGCCAGCAGCTTGGTCAGGGTAACCAAAAACATTCAGTACTTC. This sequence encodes CASSLVRVTKNIQYF.

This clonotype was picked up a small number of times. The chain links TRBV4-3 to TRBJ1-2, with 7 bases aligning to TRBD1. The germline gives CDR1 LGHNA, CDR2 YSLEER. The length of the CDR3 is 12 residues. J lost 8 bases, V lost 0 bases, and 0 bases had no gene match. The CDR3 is CASSQEQGGYTF. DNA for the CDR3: TGCGCCAGCAGCCAAGAACAGGGGGGCTACACCTTC.

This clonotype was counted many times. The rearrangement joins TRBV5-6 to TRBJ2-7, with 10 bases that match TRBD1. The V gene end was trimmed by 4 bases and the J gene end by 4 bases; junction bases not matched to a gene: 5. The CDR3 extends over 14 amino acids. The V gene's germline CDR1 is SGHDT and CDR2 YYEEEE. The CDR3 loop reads CASSGTGELYEQYF. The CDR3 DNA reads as TGTGCCAGCAGCGGGACAGGGGAGCTATACGAGCAGTACTTC.

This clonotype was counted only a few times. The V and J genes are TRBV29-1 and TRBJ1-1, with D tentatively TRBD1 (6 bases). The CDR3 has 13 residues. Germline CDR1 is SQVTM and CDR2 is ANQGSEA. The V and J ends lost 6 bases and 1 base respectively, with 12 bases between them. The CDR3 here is CSVTKTGNTEAFF. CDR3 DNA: TGCAGCGTGACTAAGACAGGGAACACTGAAGCTTTCTTT.

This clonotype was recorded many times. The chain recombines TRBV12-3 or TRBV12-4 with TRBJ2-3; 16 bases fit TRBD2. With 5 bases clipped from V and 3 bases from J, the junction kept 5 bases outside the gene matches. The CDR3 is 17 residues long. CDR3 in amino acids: CASSRPGLAGGTDTQYF. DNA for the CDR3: TGTGCCAGCAGTCGACCGGGACTAGCGGGAGGGACAGATACGCAGTATTTT.

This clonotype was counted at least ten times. The CDR3 DNA reads as TGTGCCAGCTCACCGGCTAAATGGGACACTGAAGCTTTCTTT. Its translation: CASSPAKWDTEAFF. The chain has TRBV18 and TRBJ1-1, with D uncertain. From germline, CDR1 is KGHSH and CDR2 LQKENI. CDR3 size: 14 residues. V shed 3 bases and J shed 3 bases, with 11 bases lying between them.

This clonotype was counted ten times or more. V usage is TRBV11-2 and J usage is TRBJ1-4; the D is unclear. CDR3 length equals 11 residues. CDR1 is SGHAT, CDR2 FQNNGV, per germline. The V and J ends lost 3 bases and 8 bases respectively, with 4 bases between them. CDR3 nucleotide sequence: TGTGCCAGCAGCTTCGAGGAAAAACTGTTTTTT. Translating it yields CASSFEEKLFF. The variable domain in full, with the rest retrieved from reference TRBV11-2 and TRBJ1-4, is EAGVAQSPRYKIIEKRQSVAFWCNPISGHATLYWYQQILGQGPKLLIQFQNNGVVDDSQLPKDRFSAERLKGVDSTLKIQPAKLEDSAVYLCASSFEEKLFFGSGTQLSVL.

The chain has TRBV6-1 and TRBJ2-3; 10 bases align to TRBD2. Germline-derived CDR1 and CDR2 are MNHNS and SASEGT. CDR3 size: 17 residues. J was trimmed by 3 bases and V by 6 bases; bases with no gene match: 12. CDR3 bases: TGTGCCAGCAGACCGGGACTAGCGAGCCTTGGAACAGATACGCAGTATTTT. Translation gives CASRPGLASLGTDTQYF.

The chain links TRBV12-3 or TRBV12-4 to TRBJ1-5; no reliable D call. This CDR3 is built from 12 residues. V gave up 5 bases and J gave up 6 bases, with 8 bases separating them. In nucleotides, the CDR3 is TGTGCCAGCAGTCCCCAGAGTCAGCCCCAGCATTTT. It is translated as CASSPQSQPQHF.

CDR3 in DNA: TGTGCCAGCAGCTTATCAGGGGTCGGCTACACCTTC. Translated: CASSLSGVGYTF. The chain recombines TRBV7-9 with TRBJ1-2, with a possible D match to TRBD1 (6 bases). Germline assignment: CDR1 SEHNR and CDR2 FQNEAQ (reference sequence). This CDR3 is built from 12 residues. The ends were cut back, 2 bases at V and 8 bases at J, with 9 bases in the middle.

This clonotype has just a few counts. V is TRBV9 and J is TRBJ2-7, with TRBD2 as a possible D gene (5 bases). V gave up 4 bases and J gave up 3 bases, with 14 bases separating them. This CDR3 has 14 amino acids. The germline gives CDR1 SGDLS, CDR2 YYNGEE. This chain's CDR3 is CASSPSQRNYEQYF. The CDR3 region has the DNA TGTGCCAGCAGCCCCAGCCAGCGGAACTACGAGCAGTACTTC. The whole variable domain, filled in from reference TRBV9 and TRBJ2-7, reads DSGVTQTPKHLITATGQRVTLRCSPRSGDLSVYWYQQSLDQGLQFLIQYYNGEERAKGNILERFSAQQFPDLHSELNLSSLELGDSALYFCASSPSQRNYEQYFGPGTRLTVT.

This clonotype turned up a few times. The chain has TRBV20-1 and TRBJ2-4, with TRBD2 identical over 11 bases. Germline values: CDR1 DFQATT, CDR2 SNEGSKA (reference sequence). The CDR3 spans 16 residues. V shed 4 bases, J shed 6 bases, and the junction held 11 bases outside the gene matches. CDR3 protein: CSAKRLAGTLGNIQYF. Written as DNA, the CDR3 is TGCAGTGCTAAAAGACTAGCGGGAACGTTAGGAAACATTCAGTACTTC.

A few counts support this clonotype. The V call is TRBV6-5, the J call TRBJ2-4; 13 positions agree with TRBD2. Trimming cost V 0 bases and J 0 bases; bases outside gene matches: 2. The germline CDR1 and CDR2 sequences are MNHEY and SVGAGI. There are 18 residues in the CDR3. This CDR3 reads CASSYSTSGRLAKNIQYF. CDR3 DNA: TGTGCCAGCAGTTACTCGACTAGCGGGAGGCTAGCCAAAAACATTCAGTACTTC.

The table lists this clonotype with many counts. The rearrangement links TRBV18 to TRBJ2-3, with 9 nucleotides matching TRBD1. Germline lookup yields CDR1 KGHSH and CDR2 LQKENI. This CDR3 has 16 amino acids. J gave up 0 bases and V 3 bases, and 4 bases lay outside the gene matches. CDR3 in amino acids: CASSPTGGPSTDTQYF. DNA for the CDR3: TGTGCCAGCTCACCGACAGGGGGACCTAGCACAGATACGCAGTATTTT.